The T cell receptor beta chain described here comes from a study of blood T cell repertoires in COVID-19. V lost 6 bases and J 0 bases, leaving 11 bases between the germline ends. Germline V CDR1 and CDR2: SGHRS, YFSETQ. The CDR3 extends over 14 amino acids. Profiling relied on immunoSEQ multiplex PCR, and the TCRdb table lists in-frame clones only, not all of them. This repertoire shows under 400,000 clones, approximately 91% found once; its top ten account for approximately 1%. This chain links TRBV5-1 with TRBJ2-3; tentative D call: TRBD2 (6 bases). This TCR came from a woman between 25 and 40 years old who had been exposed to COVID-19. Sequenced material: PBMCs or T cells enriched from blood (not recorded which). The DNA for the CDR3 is TGCGCCAGCAAGGTAGCGGATAGCACAGATACGCAGTATTTT. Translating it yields CASKVADSTDTQYF.